The next 8 T cell receptor beta chains were all read from a single sample in a study of response to subunit inactivated influenza vaccine. TCRdb ran MiXCR on the RT-PCR reads and lists one entry per CDR3 protein. Of 500,000 to 600,000 distinct CDR3 sequences listed, 10% to 15% are singletons. Sequencing was performed on PBMCs from blood, taken on the day of vaccination. The receptors stem from a man aged 45 to 65 who received an inactivated influenza vaccine.

V and J are TRBV21-1 and TRBJ2-5; TRBD1, the table's D call, was not compared with the DNA. TRBV21-1 is classified as a pseudogene. The CDR3 loop spans 14 amino acids. This CDR3 reads CASSKVRGRETQYF. In nucleotides, the CDR3 is TGTGCCAGCAGCAAAGTCAGGGGGCGGGAGACCCAGTACTTC.

The CDR3 here is CASSLEGSRNSPLHF. The CDR3, as DNA: TGTGCCAGCAGCTTAGAGGGGAGTCGGAATTCACCCCTCCACTTT. This chain connects TRBV7-9 to TRBJ1-6; perhaps TRBD1 as D (5 bases). The CDR3 covers 15 residues. The V end lost 1 base, the J end lost 7 bases, and 11 bases lay between the germline ends. The V gene's germline CDR1 is SEHNR and CDR2 FQNEAQ (reference sequence).

This clonotype was found a few times. V is TRBV12-3 or TRBV12-4 and J is TRBJ2-3; D might be TRBD2 (5 bases). V was cut by 2 bases and J by 5 bases, with 11 bases left in between. The CDR3 covers 14 residues. CDR3 nucleotide sequence: TGTGCCAGCAGTTTATCGGGGTGGAGAGATACGCAGTATTTT. Amino acids: CASSLSGWRDTQYF.

This chain connects TRBV4-2 to TRBJ2-7; D might be TRBD1 (5 bases). Germline-derived CDR1 and CDR2 are LGHNA and YNFKEQ. V dropped 5 bases and J dropped 2 bases, with 13 bases sitting between them. The CDR3 runs 14 residues. In DNA form, the CDR3 reads TGTGCCAGCAGCAAATTACAGGCGACCTACGAGCAGTACTTC. Translation: CASSKLQATYEQYF.

This clonotype was seen a handful of times. This chain joins TRBV11-2 and TRBJ2-2, with TRBD2 as a possible D gene (6 bases). Germline V CDR1 and CDR2: SGHAT, FQNNGV. Trimming cost V 1 base and J 1 base, with 10 bases left between them. CDR3 length equals 16 residues. CDR3 region: CASSLVVSGNTGELFF. In DNA form, the CDR3 reads TGTGCCAGCAGCTTAGTTGTTAGCGGGAACACCGGGGAGCTGTTTTTT.

V and J are TRBV29-1 and TRBJ2-3, with 7 bases identical to TRBD1. The junction had 4 bases not matched to a gene; V was cut back by 4 bases and J by 0 bases. The germline CDR1 and CDR2 sequences are SQVTM and ANQGSEA. The length of the CDR3 is 14 residues. The CDR3 DNA is TGCAGCGTTGCGGACAGGACTAGCACAGATACGCAGTATTTT. It is translated as CSVADRTSTDTQYF.

The chain carries TRBV10-3 and TRBJ2-3; D is perhaps TRBD1 (6 bases). Germline V CDR1 and CDR2: ENHRY, SYGVKD. The CDR3 is 15 amino acids. Trimming took 3 bases from V and 6 from J, leaving 16 bases between them. In DNA form, the CDR3 reads TGTGCCATCAGTGATGCTCAGGGGATAGGGGATACGCAGTATTTT. Its protein product is CAISDAQGIGDTQYF.

The chain carries TRBV6-5 and TRBJ2-3, with TRBD2 matching 9 bases. The CDR3 contains 15 residues. J lost 6 bases, V lost 2 bases, and 6 bases had no gene match. Germline CDR1 MNHEY, CDR2 SVGAGI. CDR3 DNA sequence: TGTGCCAGCAGTTACGGAGGGACTAGCCCCGATACGCAGTATTTT. Protein product: CASSYGGTSPDTQYF.